A selection of T cell receptor beta chains follows, all from one sample in a study of CD8+CD57+ T cells in acquired aplastic anemia. TCRdb re-called the reads with MiXCR, one entry per CDR3 protein. This sample has about 130,000 distinct CDR3 sequences, with around 50% found just once. Sequenced sample: sorted CD4+, CD8+, or CD8+CD57+ T cells (not recorded which) from PBMCs. The receptors were gathered from a human donor in good health, serving as a control. Both conserved end residues are part of each CDR3. Each record gives: D gene, clone size, J gene, V gene, CDR3 DNA, CDR3 protein. A D gene is named only where the DNA matches it firmly. Size is omitted from some rows. Given values are once, few, many or a class for expanded clones.

D gene: -
clone size: -
J gene: TRBJ2-1
V gene: TRBV20-1
CDR3 DNA: TGCAGTGCCAGCCCGGTGGAAACGATCTACGAGCAGTTCTTC
CDR3 protein: CSASPVETIYEQFF

D gene: TRBD2
clone size: -
J gene: TRBJ2-5
V gene: TRBV25-1
CDR3 DNA: TGTGCCAGCAGTGAATGGGGGGGAGTAGAGACCCAGTACTTC
CDR3 protein: CASSEWGGVETQYF

D gene: -
clone size: many
J gene: TRBJ2-2
V gene: TRBV24-1
CDR3 DNA: TGTGCCACCCAACCGGGGGGCCGTAACACCGGGGAGCTGTTTTTT
CDR3 protein: CATQPGGRNTGELFF

D gene: -
clone size: -
J gene: TRBJ2-2
V gene: TRBV6-4
CDR3 DNA: TGTGCCAGCAGTCCCGGACCATCCACCGGGGAGCTGTTTTTT
CDR3 protein: CASSPGPSTGELFF

D gene: TRBD1
clone size: medium-sized
J gene: TRBJ2-7
V gene: TRBV15
CDR3 DNA: TGTGCCACCAGCAGAGTTTGGACAGGGACAAGCTACGAGCAGTACTTC
CDR3 protein: CATSRVWTGTSYEQYF

D gene: -
clone size: once
J gene: TRBJ2-1
V gene: TRBV10-3
CDR3 DNA: TGTGCCATCAGTGGGGACCGGAGCTCCTACAATGAGCAGTTCTTC
CDR3 protein: CAISGDRSSYNEQFF

D gene: -
clone size: many
J gene: TRBJ2-7
V gene: TRBV6-5
CDR3 DNA: TGTGCCAGCAGTTACTCCTCGAAGGGACACTACGAGCAGTACTTC
CDR3 protein: CASSYSSKGHYEQYF

D gene: -
clone size: -
J gene: TRBJ1-4
V gene: TRBV29-1
CDR3 DNA: TGCAGCGTTGGAGGAGGGGGGGAGACTAATGAAAAACTGTTTTTT
CDR3 protein: CSVGGGGETNEKLFF

D gene: -
clone size: many
J gene: TRBJ2-1
V gene: TRBV4-1
CDR3 DNA: TGCGCCAGCAGCCAAGAACAGTCAGAGGGTTTCTACAATGAGCAGTTCTTC
CDR3 protein: CASSQEQSEGFYNEQFF

D gene: -
clone size: -
J gene: TRBJ2-7
V gene: TRBV20-1
CDR3 DNA: TGCAGTGCCTTAGAACAGCACGAGCAGTACTTC
CDR3 protein: CSALEQHEQYF

D gene: -
clone size: -
J gene: TRBJ2-3
V gene: TRBV29-1
CDR3 DNA: TGCAGCGTTACCAAGGCAGGGATGAGGACAGATACGCAGTATTTT
CDR3 protein: CSVTKAGMRTDTQYF

D gene: TRBD2
clone size: -
J gene: TRBJ2-2
V gene: TRBV24-1
CDR3 DNA: TGTGCCACGGGCGGGGGATCGGACACCGGGGAGCTGTTTTTT
CDR3 protein: CATGGGSDTGELFF

D gene: -
clone size: many
J gene: TRBJ2-7
V gene: TRBV19
CDR3 DNA: TGTGCCAGTAGTTGGATCGCCAGGGACCGCTCCTACGAGCAGTACTTC
CDR3 protein: CASSWIARDRSYEQYF

D gene: -
clone size: -
J gene: TRBJ1-1
V gene: TRBV19
CDR3 DNA: TGTGCCAGTAGTATAGCGGGCTCTAACACTGAAGCTTTCTTT
CDR3 protein: CASSIAGSNTEAFF

D gene: -
clone size: few
J gene: TRBJ1-2
V gene: TRBV10-3
CDR3 DNA: TGTGCCACCGAGGGTGTCTATGGCTACACCTTC
CDR3 protein: CATEGVYGYTF

D gene: TRBD1
clone size: many
J gene: TRBJ1-1
V gene: TRBV5-8
CDR3 DNA: TGTGCCAGCAGCTTGCCCCCCGACAGGGCCACTGAAGCTTTCTTT
CDR3 protein: CASSLPPDRATEAFF

D gene: -
clone size: few
J gene: TRBJ1-6
V gene: TRBV7-8
CDR3 DNA: TGTGCCAGCAGCTTGACCGATAATCCCCTCCACTTT
CDR3 protein: CASSLTDNPLHF

D gene: -
clone size: -
J gene: TRBJ2-1
V gene: TRBV19
CDR3 DNA: TGTGCCAGTAGGGCAGCCAACAATGAGCAGTTCTTC
CDR3 protein: CASRAANNEQFF

D gene: TRBD1
clone size: -
J gene: TRBJ1-5
V gene: TRBV19
CDR3 DNA: TGTGCCAGTAGTATCCGAATGGGACAGGGGGCGCGGGGGCAGCCCCAGCATTTT
CDR3 protein: CASSIRMGQGARGQPQHF

D gene: -
clone size: -
J gene: TRBJ2-7
V gene: TRBV20-1
CDR3 DNA: TGCAGTGCTAGAGATGTGACAAGCTCCTACGAGCAGTACTTC
CDR3 protein: CSARDVTSSYEQYF

D gene: TRBD2
clone size: -
J gene: TRBJ2-7
V gene: TRBV19
CDR3 DNA: TGTGCCAGTAGTACCGGGACTAGTGAGTCCTACGAGCAGTACTTC
CDR3 protein: CASSTGTSESYEQYF

D gene: -
clone size: -
J gene: TRBJ2-3
V gene: TRBV15
CDR3 DNA: TGTGCCACCAGCAGAGACAGCACAGATACGCAGTATTTT
CDR3 protein: CATSRDSTDTQYF

D gene: -
clone size: many
J gene: TRBJ1-6
V gene: TRBV2
CDR3 DNA: TGTGCCAGCAGTGAAAGGAGCGCTAGCTCCTATAATTCACCCCTCCACTTT
CDR3 protein: CASSERSASSYNSPLHF

D gene: -
clone size: many
J gene: TRBJ1-6
V gene: TRBV19
CDR3 DNA: TGTGCCAGTAGTATGGCGGAGACCAATAATTCACCCCTCCACTTT
CDR3 protein: CASSMAETNNSPLHF

D gene: TRBD1
clone size: -
J gene: TRBJ1-1
V gene: TRBV25-1
CDR3 DNA: TGTGCCAGCCGAGGGGGCTACTACACTGAAGCTTTCTTT
CDR3 protein: CASRGGYYTEAFF

D gene: -
clone size: -
J gene: TRBJ2-2
V gene: TRBV25-1
CDR3 DNA: TGTGCCAGCAGTGAGACGTCGGAGCCCTACACCGGGGAGCTGTTTTTT
CDR3 protein: CASSETSEPYTGELFF

D gene: TRBD1
clone size: few
J gene: TRBJ1-5
V gene: TRBV10-3
CDR3 DNA: TGTGCCAGCAGTTTGGGACAGGGTTTCAATCAGCCCCAGCATTTT
CDR3 protein: CASSLGQGFNQPQHF

D gene: TRBD1
clone size: -
J gene: TRBJ1-1
V gene: TRBV19
CDR3 DNA: TGTGCCAGTAGTATAGTTAAGGGGGCCAGGGCGAACACTGAAGCTTTCTTT
CDR3 protein: CASSIVKGARANTEAFF

D gene: -
clone size: -
J gene: TRBJ1-5
V gene: TRBV19
CDR3 DNA: TGTGCCAGTAACGGCGCTGGGGCAGGGGAACAGCCCCAGCATTTT
CDR3 protein: CASNGAGAGEQPQHF

D gene: -
clone size: -
J gene: TRBJ1-6
V gene: TRBV20-1
CDR3 DNA: TGCAGTGCTAGAGACGTAGCAGGGGCCGGTAATTCACCCCTCCACTTT
CDR3 protein: CSARDVAGAGNSPLHF

D gene: -
clone size: -
J gene: TRBJ2-1
V gene: TRBV20-1
CDR3 DNA: TGCAGTGCCAGCAGCTCAGGTCGGGCCTACAATGAGCAGTTCTTC
CDR3 protein: CSASSSGRAYNEQFF

D gene: -
clone size: -
J gene: TRBJ2-5
V gene: TRBV20-1
CDR3 DNA: TGCAGTGCTCCTAGAGGGGAGACCCAGTACTTC
CDR3 protein: CSAPRGETQYF

D gene: -
clone size: many
J gene: TRBJ2-2
V gene: TRBV20-1
CDR3 DNA: TGCAGTGCTAGGAAGTCAGGGCTCACCGGGGAGCTGTTTTTT
CDR3 protein: CSARKSGLTGELFF

D gene: -
clone size: -
J gene: TRBJ1-1
V gene: TRBV13
CDR3 DNA: TGTGCCAGCAGCAAGTCCCGGGCTGGAGCTTTCTTT
CDR3 protein: CASSKSRAGAFF

D gene: TRBD1
clone size: many
J gene: TRBJ1-2
V gene: TRBV5-6
CDR3 DNA: TGTGCCAGCAGCTTCACAGGGGACTATGGCTACACCTTC
CDR3 protein: CASSFTGDYGYTF

D gene: TRBD2
clone size: few
J gene: TRBJ2-3
V gene: TRBV25-1
CDR3 DNA: TGTGCCAGCAGCGGGGGGGTTACAGATACGCAGTATTTT
CDR3 protein: CASSGGVTDTQYF

D gene: -
clone size: many
J gene: TRBJ2-1
V gene: TRBV7-3
CDR3 DNA: TGTGCCAGCAGCCCACAACAGGGCGGGGAGCAGTTCTTC
CDR3 protein: CASSPQQGGEQFF